This T cell receptor (beta chain) stems from a study of blood T cell repertoires in COVID-19. The study recruited people aged roughly 18 to 89 years across approximately 24 US areas. Clinical history as reported by participants underpinned cohort assignment. TCRdb keeps only in-frame clones here, not all; method: immunoSEQ multiplex PCR. Altogether hundreds of thousands of clones are present, 85% to 90% being singletons, with the ten largest covering about 1.8%. Specimen: PBMCs or T cells enriched from blood (not recorded which). This receptor was taken from a woman between 18 and 30 years old with acute COVID-19.

DNA of the CDR3: TGCGCCAGCAGCGTCTTCGCGGGGAGCTACGAGCAGTACTTC. Protein: CASSVFAGSYEQYF. This chain joins TRBV5-1 and TRBJ2-7; perhaps TRBD2 as D (6 bases). V was pared by 4 bases and J by 3 bases, with 14 bases between. The CDR3 is 14 amino acids. Germline values: CDR1 SGHRS, CDR2 YFSETQ. Full variable domain (rest looked up from reference TRBV5-1 and TRBJ2-7): KAGVTQTPRYLIKTRGQQVTLSCSPISGHRSVSWYQQTPGQGLQFLFEYFSETQRNKGNFPGRFSGRQFSNSRSEMNVSTLELGDSALYLCASSVFAGSYEQYFGPGTRLTVT.